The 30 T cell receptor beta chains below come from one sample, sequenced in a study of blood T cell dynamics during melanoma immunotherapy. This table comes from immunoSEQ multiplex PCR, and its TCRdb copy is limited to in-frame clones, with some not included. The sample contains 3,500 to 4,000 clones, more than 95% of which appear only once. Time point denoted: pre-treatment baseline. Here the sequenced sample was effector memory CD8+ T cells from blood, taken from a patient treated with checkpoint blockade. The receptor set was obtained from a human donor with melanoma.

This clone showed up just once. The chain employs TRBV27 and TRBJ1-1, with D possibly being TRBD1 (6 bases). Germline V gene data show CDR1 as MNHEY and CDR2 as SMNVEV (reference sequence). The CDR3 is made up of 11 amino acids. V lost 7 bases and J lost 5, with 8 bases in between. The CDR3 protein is CASKGETEAFF. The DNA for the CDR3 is TGTGCCAGCAAGGGGGAGACTGAAGCTTTCTTT.

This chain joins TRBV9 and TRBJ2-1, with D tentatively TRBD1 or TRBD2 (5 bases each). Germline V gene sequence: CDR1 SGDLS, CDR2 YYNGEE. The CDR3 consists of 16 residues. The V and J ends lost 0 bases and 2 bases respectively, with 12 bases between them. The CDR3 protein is CASSVVDGTTYNEQFF. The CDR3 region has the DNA TGTGCCAGCAGCGTAGTTGACGGGACCACCTACAATGAGCAGTTCTTC.

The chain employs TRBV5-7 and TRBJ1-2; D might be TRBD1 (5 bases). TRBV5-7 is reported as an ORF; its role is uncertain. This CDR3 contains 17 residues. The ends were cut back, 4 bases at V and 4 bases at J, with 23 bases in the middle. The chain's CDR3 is CASSGSGGSRAFYGYTF. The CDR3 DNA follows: TGTGCCAGCAGCGGGTCGGGGGGGTCCAGAGCGTTCTATGGCTACACCTTC.

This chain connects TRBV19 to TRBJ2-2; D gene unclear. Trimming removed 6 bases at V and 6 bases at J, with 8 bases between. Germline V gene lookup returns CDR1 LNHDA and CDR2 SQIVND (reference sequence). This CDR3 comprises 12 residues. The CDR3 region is CASRTLAGELFF. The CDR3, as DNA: TGTGCCAGTAGAACGTTGGCCGGGGAGCTGTTTTTT.

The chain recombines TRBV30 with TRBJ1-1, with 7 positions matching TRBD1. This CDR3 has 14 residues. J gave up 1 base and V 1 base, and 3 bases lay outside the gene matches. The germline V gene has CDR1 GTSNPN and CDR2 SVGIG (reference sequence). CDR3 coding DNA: TGTGCCTGGAGTGACCGACAGGGGAACACTGAAGCTTTCTTT. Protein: CAWSDRQGNTEAFF.

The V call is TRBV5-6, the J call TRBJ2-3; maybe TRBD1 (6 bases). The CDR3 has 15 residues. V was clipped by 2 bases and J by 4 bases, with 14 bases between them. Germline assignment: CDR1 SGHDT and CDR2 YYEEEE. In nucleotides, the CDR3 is TGTGCCAGCAGCTTCGGTGGGGGCGCAGCAGATACGCAGTATTTT. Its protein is CASSFGGGAADTQYF.

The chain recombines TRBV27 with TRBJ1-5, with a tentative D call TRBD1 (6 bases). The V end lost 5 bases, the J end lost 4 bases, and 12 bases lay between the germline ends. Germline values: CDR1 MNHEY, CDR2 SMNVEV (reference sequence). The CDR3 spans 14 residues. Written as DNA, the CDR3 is TGTGCCAGCAGTCCCTCGGGACAAAATCAGCCCCAGCATTTT. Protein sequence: CASSPSGQNQPQHF.

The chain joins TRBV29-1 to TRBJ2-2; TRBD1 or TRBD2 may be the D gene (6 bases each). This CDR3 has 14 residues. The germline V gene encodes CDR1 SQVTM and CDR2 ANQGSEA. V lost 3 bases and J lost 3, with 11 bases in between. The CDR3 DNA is TGCAGCGTTGAGGGGGGCCCGGACACCGGGGAGCTGTTTTTT. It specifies CSVEGGPDTGELFF.

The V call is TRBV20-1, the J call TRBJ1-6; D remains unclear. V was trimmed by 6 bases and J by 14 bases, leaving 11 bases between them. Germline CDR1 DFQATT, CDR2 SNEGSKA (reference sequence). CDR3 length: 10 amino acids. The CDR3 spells CSAEGYALHF. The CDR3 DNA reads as TGCAGTGCGGAAGGGTACGCCCTCCACTTT.

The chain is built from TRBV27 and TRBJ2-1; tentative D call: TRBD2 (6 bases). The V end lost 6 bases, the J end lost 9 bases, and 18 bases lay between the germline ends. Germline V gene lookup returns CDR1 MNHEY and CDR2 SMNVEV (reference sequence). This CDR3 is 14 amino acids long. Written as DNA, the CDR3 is TGTGCCAGCAGCGGGGACTTGTTCACGCGTGAGCAGTTCTTC. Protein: CASSGDLFTREQFF.

This CDR3 is CASSFRPTDTQYF. The CDR3 DNA reads as TGTGCCAGCAGTTTTCGGCCGACAGATACGCAGTATTTT. The chain links TRBV28 to TRBJ2-3, with unresolved D. Trimming cost V 3 bases and J 3 bases, with 7 bases left between them. This CDR3 is 13 amino acids long. CDR1 MDHEN and CDR2 SYDVKM come from the germline V gene.

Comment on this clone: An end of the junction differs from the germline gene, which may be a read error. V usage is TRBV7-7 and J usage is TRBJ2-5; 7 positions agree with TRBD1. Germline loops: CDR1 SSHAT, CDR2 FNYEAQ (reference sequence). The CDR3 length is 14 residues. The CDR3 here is CASSADRARETQYF. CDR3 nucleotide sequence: TGTGCTAGCAGCGCCGACAGGGCACGTGAGACCCAGTACTTC.

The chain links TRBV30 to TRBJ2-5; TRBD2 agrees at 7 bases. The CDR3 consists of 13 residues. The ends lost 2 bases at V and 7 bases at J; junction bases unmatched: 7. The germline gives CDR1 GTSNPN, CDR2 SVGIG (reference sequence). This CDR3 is CAWSSGGPVTQYF. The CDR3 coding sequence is TGTGCCTGGAGTTCGGGAGGACCCGTGACCCAGTACTTC.

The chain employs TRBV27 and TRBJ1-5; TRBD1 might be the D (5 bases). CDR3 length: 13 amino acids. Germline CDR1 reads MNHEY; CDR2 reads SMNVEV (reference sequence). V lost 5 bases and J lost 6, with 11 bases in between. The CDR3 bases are TGTGCCAGCAGTACCCTACAGGCTCAGCCCCAGCATTTT. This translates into CASSTLQAQPQHF.

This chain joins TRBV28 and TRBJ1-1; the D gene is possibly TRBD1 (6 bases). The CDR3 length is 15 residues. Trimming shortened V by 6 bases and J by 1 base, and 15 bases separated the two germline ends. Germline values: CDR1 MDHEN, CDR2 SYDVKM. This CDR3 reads CASRALDRPNTEAFF. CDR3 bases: TGTGCCAGCAGGGCCCTGGACAGACCGAACACTGAAGCTTTCTTT.

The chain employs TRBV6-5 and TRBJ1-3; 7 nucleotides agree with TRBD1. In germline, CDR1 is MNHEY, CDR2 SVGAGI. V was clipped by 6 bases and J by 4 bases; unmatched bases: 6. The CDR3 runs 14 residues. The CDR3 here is CASREQGLGNTIYF. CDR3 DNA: TGTGCCAGCAGGGAACAGGGGCTCGGAAACACCATATATTTT.

The CDR3: CASEDHSGNTIYF. The CDR3 DNA is TGTGCCAGCGAAGATCACTCTGGAAACACCATATATTTT. The chain recombines TRBV6-5 with TRBJ1-3; D not certain. CDR3 length equals 13 residues. Looked up from germline, CDR1 is MNHEY and CDR2 is SVGAGI. Trimming left V 8 bases short and J 0 bases short, with 8 bases between.

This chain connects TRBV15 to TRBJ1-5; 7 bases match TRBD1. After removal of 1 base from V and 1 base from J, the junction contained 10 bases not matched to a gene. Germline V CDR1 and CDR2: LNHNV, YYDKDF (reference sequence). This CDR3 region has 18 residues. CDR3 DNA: TGTGCCACCAGCAGAGGGTTCTACAGGGGAGGAAGCAATCAGCCCCAGCATTTT. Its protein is CATSRGFYRGGSNQPQHF. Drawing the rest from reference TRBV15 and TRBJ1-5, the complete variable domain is DAMVIQNPRYQVTQFGKPVTLSCSQTLNHNVMYWYQQKSSQAPKLLFHYYDKDFNNEADTPDNFQSRRPNTSFCFLDIRSPGLGDTAMYLCATSRGFYRGGSNQPQHFGDGTRLSIL.

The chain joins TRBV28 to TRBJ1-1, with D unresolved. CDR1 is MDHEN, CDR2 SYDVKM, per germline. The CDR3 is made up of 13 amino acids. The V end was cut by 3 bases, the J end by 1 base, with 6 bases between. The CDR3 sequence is CASSFFRNTEAFF. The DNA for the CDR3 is TGTGCCAGCAGTTTCTTCCGGAACACTGAAGCTTTCTTT.

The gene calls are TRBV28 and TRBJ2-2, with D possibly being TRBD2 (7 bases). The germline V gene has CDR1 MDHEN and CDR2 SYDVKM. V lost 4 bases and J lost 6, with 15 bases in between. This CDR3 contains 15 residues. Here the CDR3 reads CASSWGRGGAGELFF. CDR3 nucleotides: TGTGCCAGCAGTTGGGGCCGAGGGGGGGCCGGGGAGCTGTTTTTT.

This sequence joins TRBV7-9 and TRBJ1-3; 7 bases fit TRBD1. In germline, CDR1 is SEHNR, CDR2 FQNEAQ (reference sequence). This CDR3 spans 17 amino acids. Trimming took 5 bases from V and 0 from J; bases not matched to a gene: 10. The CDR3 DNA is TGTGCCAGCAGCCCCGAGCAGGGGACAGTCTCTGGAAACACCATATATTTT. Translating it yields CASSPEQGTVSGNTIYF.

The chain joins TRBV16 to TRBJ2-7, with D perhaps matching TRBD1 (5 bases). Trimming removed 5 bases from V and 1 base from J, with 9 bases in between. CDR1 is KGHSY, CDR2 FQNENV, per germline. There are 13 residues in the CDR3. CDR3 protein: CASSTDRSYEQYF. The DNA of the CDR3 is TGTGCCAGCAGCACCGACAGATCCTACGAGCAGTACTTC.

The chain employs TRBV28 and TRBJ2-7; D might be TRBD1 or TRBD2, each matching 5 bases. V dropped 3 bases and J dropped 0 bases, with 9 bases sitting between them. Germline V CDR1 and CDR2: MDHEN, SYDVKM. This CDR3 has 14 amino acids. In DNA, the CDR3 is TGTGCCAGCAGTTTTCCAGGGAGCTCCTACGAGCAGTACTTC. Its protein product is CASSFPGSSYEQYF.

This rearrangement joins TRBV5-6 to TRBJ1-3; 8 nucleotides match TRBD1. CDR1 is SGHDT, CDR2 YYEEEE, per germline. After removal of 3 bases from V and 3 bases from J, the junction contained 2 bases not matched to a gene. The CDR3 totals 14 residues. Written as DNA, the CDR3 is TGTGCCAGCAGCTCCAGGGGGCTTGGAAACACCATATATTTT. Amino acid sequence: CASSSRGLGNTIYF.

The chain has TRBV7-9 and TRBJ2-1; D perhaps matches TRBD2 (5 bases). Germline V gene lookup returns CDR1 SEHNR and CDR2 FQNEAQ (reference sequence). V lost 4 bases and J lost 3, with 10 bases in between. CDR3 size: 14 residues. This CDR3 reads CASSWERDYNEQFF. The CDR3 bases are TGTGCCAGCAGCTGGGAACGGGACTACAATGAGCAGTTCTTC.

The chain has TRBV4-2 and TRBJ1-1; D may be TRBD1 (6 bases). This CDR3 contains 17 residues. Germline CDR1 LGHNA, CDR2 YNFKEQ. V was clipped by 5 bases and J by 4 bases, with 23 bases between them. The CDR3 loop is CASSYKTGTSLSTEAFF. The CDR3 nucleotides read TGTGCCAGCAGCTACAAAACAGGGACCTCCCTGAGCACTGAAGCTTTCTTT.

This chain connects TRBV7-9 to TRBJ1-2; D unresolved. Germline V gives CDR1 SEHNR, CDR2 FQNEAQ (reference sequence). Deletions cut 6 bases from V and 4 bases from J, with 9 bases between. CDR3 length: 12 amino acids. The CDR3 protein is CASSNGIYGYTF. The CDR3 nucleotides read TGTGCCAGCAGTAACGGGATCTATGGCTACACCTTC.

The CDR3 nucleotides are TGTGCCAGCAGCTTAGCTCACCCGGCCAGGGAGGACGGCTACACCTTC. This gives the protein CASSLAHPAREDGYTF. J is TRBJ1-2 and V is TRBV7-9, with D tentatively TRBD1 (5 bases). Germline V gene lookup returns CDR1 SEHNR and CDR2 FQNEAQ (reference sequence). CDR3 length: 16 amino acids. V gave up 0 bases and J gave up 8 bases, with 19 bases separating them. Looking up the rest from reference TRBV7-9 and TRBJ1-2 gives the full variable domain: DTGVSQNPRHKITKRGQNVTFRCDPISEHNRLYWYRQTLGQGPEFLTYFQNEAQLEKSRLLSDRFSAERPKGSFSTLEIQRTEQGDSAMYLCASSLAHPAREDGYTFGSGTRLTVV.

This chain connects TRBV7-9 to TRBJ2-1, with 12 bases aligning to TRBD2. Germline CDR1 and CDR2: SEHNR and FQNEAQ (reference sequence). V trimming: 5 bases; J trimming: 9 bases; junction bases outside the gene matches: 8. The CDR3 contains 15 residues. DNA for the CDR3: TGTGCCAGCAGCCTACGACTAGCGGGAGTGCTTGAGCAGTTCTTC. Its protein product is CASSLRLAGVLEQFF.

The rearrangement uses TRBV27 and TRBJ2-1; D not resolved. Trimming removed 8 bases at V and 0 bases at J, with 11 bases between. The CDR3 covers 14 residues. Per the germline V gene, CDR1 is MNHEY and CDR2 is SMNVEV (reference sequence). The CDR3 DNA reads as TGTGCCAGCGGGAAGCTATCCTCCTACAATGAGCAGTTCTTC. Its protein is CASGKLSSYNEQFF.